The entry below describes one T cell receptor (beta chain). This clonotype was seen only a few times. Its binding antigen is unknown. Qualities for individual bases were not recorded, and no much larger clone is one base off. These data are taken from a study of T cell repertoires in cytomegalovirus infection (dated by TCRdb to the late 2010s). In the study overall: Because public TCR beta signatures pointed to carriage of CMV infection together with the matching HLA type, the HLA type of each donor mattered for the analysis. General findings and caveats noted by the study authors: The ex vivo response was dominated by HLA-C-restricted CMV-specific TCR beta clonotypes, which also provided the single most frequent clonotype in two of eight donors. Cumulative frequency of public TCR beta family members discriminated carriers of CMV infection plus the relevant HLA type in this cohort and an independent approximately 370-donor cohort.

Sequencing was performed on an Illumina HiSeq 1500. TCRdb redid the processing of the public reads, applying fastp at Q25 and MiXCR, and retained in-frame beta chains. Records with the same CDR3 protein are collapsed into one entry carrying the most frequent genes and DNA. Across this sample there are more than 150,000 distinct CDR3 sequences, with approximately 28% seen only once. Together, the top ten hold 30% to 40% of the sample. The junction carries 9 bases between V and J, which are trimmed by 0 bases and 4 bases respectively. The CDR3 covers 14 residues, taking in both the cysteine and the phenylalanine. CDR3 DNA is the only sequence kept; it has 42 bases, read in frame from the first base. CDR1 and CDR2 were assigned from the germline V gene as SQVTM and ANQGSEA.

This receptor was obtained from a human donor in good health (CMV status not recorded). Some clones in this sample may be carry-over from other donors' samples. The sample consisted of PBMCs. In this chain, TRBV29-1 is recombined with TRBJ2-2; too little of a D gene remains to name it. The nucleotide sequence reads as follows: TGCAGCGTTGAAGATCTACAGTCCACCGGGGAGCTGTTTTTT. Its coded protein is CSVEDLQSTGELFF.